This T cell receptor beta chain was sequenced during a study of T cells in Graves' hyperthyroidism and ophthalmopathy. Study observations and caveats: Most thyroid clonotypes expanded above 0.001 were also detected in blood. A model of 13 V-J features distinguished ophthalmopathy from stable hyperthyroidism.

From germline, CDR1 is KGHDR and CDR2 SFDVKD. This CDR3 is built from 14 residues. Trimming took 10 bases from V and 3 from J, leaving 14 bases between them. This clonotype occurred many times. Its specificity is unknown. Uncontrolled infection, other autoimmune disease, pregnancy or lactation excluded patients. Template material for amplifying TCR beta CDR3 regions consisted of RNA transcripts. Carried out on the TCR CDR3, a first-round RT-PCR used the HTBI primer set. MiXCR was run by TCRdb on the multiplex PCR reads, yielding one entry per CDR3 protein. The sample lists fewer than 750,000 distinct CDR3 sequences, around 46% occurring once.

What was sequenced was peripheral blood or thyroid tissue (not recorded which). The TCR was taken from a woman between 18 and 29 years old with Graves' hyperthyroidism. The genes are TRBV24-1 and TRBJ2-2, with D possibly TRBD1 on 6 matching bases. In nucleotides, the CDR3 is TGTGCCACTAACCGCAGGGGAGACACCGGGGAGCTGTTTTTT. This gives the protein CATNRRGDTGELFF.